This T cell receptor beta chain originates from a study of response to subunit inactivated influenza vaccine. Overall study findings and caveats: There was a suggestion from the authors that each seasonal influenza vaccination recruits few new T cells.

This clonotype was seen repeatedly, ten times or more. Antigen unknown. TCRdb re-called the RT-PCR reads with MiXCR, one entry per CDR3 protein. The table has more than 450,000 distinct CDR3 sequences, approximately 7.6% seen once. CDR1 and CDR2 from the germline V gene are SEHNR and FQNEAQ (reference sequence). CDR3 length equals 16 residues. V shed 5 bases and J 4 bases; nucleotides not matched to a gene: 9. The rearrangement uses TRBV7-9 and TRBJ1-1; 11 nucleotides line up with TRBD1. The TCR sequence derives from a man in his fifties or sixties who received an inactivated influenza vaccine. The specimen was PBMCs from blood, collected less than 30 months after vaccination. CDR3 sequence (DNA): TGTGCCAGCAGCCGTAGTTCCGGGACAGGGGGCACTGAAGCTTTCTTT. Translating it yields CASSRSSGTGGTEAFF.